Below are 2 T cell receptor beta chains sequenced from a single sample in a study of T cell responses to AZD1222 COVID-19 vaccine. Produced via immunoSEQ multiplex PCR; TCRdb's table is partial and in-frame only. Altogether hundreds of thousands of clones are present, more than 85% being singletons, with the ten largest covering 0.9% to 1.1%. Sequenced material: peripheral blood, taken on day 0 of MenACWY control vaccination. These TCRs come from an adult in good health.

V gene TRBV11-2 combines with J gene TRBJ1-1, with a tentative D call TRBD1 (5 bases). V lost 5 bases to trimming and J lost 0 bases, with 13 bases between them. The CDR3 runs 15 residues. Per the germline V gene, CDR1 is SGHAT and CDR2 is FQNNGV. CDR3 coding DNA: TGTGCCAGCAGCCTCCACCAGGGATTGAACACTGAAGCTTTCTTT. Translation: CASSLHQGLNTEAFF.

The chain links TRBV7-2 to TRBJ2-7; TRBD1 matches at 9 bases. V gave up 2 bases and J gave up 3 bases; unmatched junction bases: 5. The CDR3 is made up of 15 amino acids. Germline V CDR1 and CDR2: SGHTA, FQGNSA. As DNA, the CDR3 is TGTGCCAGCAGCTTAAGACAGGGGGGGGACTACGAGCAGTACTTC. It specifies CASSLRQGGDYEQYF.